The sequence of this T cell receptor beta chain was determined in a study of beta chain features in type 1 diabetes. Study overall: Across the samples, roughly 99 million sorted cells were examined in total.

All of the sorted populations showed purity greater than 95%. With respect to this clone: The target antigen is unknown. Other DNA sequences in this sample translate to the same CDR3.

Findings and limits, study-wide: Within each of all four CD4+ subsets, Type 1 diabetes patients had TCRB CDR3s that were moderately but significantly shorter. Within the patient group, naive, central memory and Treg TCRB repertoires appeared more similar to each other than within healthy donors.

Between the trimmed V and J ends, which lost 5 bases and 0 bases, there was a span of 8 bases. CDR3 length: 14 residues. The germline gives CDR1 LNHDA, CDR2 SQIVND (reference sequence). TCRB transcripts that were expressed got sequenced, as all of the isolated RNA had been reverse transcribed. Assay: immunoSEQ multiplex PCR; the TCRdb copy retains only in-frame clones and omits some. The top ten clones hold 0.023% of a sample with 850,000 to 900,000 clones, 17% of them seen once. The chain is built from TRBV19 and TRBJ1-3; D remains unclear. Sequencing input: naive CD4+ T cells from blood. This clonotype was obtained from a woman aged 18-29 years in good health. CDR3 amino acids: CASSPGNSGNTIYF. CDR3 coding DNA: TGTGCCAGTAGTCCGGGAAACTCTGGAAACACCATATATTTT.